These 5 T cell receptor beta chains came from one sample sequenced in a study of cytomegalovirus exposure and HLA in healthy donors. PCR used 60 Vbeta primers and 13 Jbeta primers. Some clones are missing from TCRdb's copy, which holds only in-frame ones; the method was immunoSEQ multiplex PCR. The sample records over 75,000 clones, 60% to 80% being singletons. The specimen was PBMCs. Every receptor here comes from a female donor in good health and CMV-seronegative.

The V and J genes are TRBV10-2 and TRBJ2-2; D is unresolved. Trimming took 0 bases from V and 0 from J, leaving 11 bases between them. Germline CDR1 and CDR2: WSHSY and SAAADI. This CDR3 is built from 17 residues. CDR3 amino acids: CASSESMAEANTGELFF. The CDR3 DNA reads as TGCGCCAGCAGTGAGTCGATGGCGGAAGCGAACACCGGGGAGCTGTTTTTT.

This clone was seen a handful of times. The V and J genes are TRBV2 and TRBJ2-7; possibly TRBD2 for D (6 bases). The germline CDR1 and CDR2 sequences are SNHLY and FYNNEI. The ends were cut back, 3 bases at V and 2 bases at J, with 14 bases in the middle. The CDR3 spans 15 residues. The CDR3 is CASSDRREPPYEQYF. For the CDR3, the DNA is TGTGCCAGCAGTGATAGGCGGGAACCACCCTACGAGCAGTACTTC.

The chain carries TRBV7-9 and TRBJ1-1; 10 bases fit TRBD1. The germline V gene has CDR1 SEHNR and CDR2 FQNEAQ (reference sequence). The CDR3 runs 16 residues. V lost 2 bases to trimming and J lost 5 bases; unmatched junction nucleotides: 8. The CDR3, as DNA: TGTGCCAGCAGCTTAAGAACGGGACAGGGGAGGACTGAAGCTTTCTTT. Encoded protein: CASSLRTGQGRTEAFF.

The chain links TRBV7-8 to TRBJ1-5; maybe TRBD1 (6 bases). The CDR3 is 14 amino acids. Germline-derived CDR1 and CDR2 are SGHVS and FQNEAQ. V shed 4 bases and J shed 7 bases, with 14 bases lying between them. CDR3: CASSSERGYQPQHF. CDR3 nucleotide sequence: TGTGCCAGCAGCTCAGAGAGGGGGTACCAGCCCCAGCATTTT.

The rearrangement joins TRBV6-1 to TRBJ2-4, with a possible D match to TRBD1 (6 bases). Germline V gene data show CDR1 as MNHNS and CDR2 as SASEGT. The CDR3 runs to 14 residues. V was trimmed by 5 bases and J by 5 bases, leaving 13 bases between them. The CDR3 reads CASSKTGIQNIQYF. The CDR3 DNA is TGTGCCAGCAGTAAGACAGGAATCCAAAACATTCAGTACTTC.